These 26 T cell receptor beta chains were all obtained from the same sample, sequenced in a study of cytomegalovirus exposure and HLA in healthy donors (dated by TCRdb to about 2017). Libraries were prepared through the immunoSEQ multiplex PCR assay. For the multiplex PCR, a mixture combining 60 forward primers for TCR Vbeta segments and 13 reverse primers for TCR Jbeta segments was used. The table was pulled from immuneACCESS by TCRdb, which kept in-frame rearrangements only. Such tables lose some clones; where checked, under half of the loss comes from unresolved V genes, and the rest has no known cause. The sample table lists about 110,000 clones, roughly 71% of them with a count of one. The ten largest clones represent 4.5% to 5.5% of the sample. Sequenced: PBMCs. The receptors here all came from a woman aged 70-85 years in good health and CMV-seropositive.

This clone was observed a few times. This chain joins TRBV6-1 and TRBJ2-4, with TRBD1 identical over 9 bases. Germline CDR1 and CDR2: MNHNS and SASEGT. The CDR3 loop spans 20 amino acids. J gave up 0 bases and V 0 bases, and 12 bases lay outside the gene matches. The CDR3 DNA follows: TGTGCCAGCAGTGAAGCGCTTAAGGGACAGGGCCTTTTAGCCAAAAACATTCAGTACTTC. It yields the protein CASSEALKGQGLLAKNIQYF.

The V and J genes are TRBV11-2 and TRBJ1-3; TRBD1 is a possible D gene (5 bases). Trimming took off 4 bases at V and 1 base at J, with 11 bases between the two ends. Looked up from germline, CDR1 is SGHAT and CDR2 is FQNNGV. CDR3 length equals 15 residues. CDR3 in amino acids: CASSSIQGSGNTIYF. CDR3 coding DNA: TGTGCCAGCAGCTCAATCCAGGGTTCTGGAAACACCATATATTTT.

The chain has TRBV7-2 and TRBJ1-1, with a possible D match to TRBD1 (5 bases). CDR3 length: 14 residues. Trimming pared 2 bases from V and 5 bases from J, leaving 12 bases between. Germline V gene sequence: CDR1 SGHTA, CDR2 FQGNSA. CDR3 residues: CASSLQGIGTEAFF. Here the CDR3 DNA reads TGTGCCAGCAGCTTACAGGGCATAGGGACTGAAGCTTTCTTT.

V usage is TRBV19 and J usage is TRBJ2-7; 10 bases line up with TRBD2. CDR3 length equals 14 residues. With 6 bases clipped from V and 7 bases from J, the junction kept 9 bases outside the gene matches. Germline CDR1 and CDR2: LNHDA and SQIVND (reference sequence). CDR3 region: CASSTSGGAEEQYF. The DNA of the CDR3 is TGTGCCAGTAGCACAAGCGGGGGGGCCGAGGAGCAGTACTTC.

This clone has more than one count but fewer than ten. The chain links TRBV7-9 to TRBJ1-5, with TRBD1 identical over 7 bases. Germline values: CDR1 SEHNR, CDR2 FQNEAQ (reference sequence). The CDR3 is 18 residues long. The V and J ends lost 5 bases and 5 bases, in that order; junction bases with no gene match: 18. CDR3 nucleotide sequence: TGTGCCAGCAGCCCGAACAACAGGGGATTCGGGTTTGATCAGCCCCAGCATTTT. It is translated as CASSPNNRGFGFDQPQHF.

J is TRBJ1-6 and V is TRBV7-9; D is undetermined. CDR3 length equals 15 residues. The germline gives CDR1 SEHNR, CDR2 FQNEAQ (reference sequence). V was clipped by 3 bases and J by 5 bases, with 11 bases between them. The CDR3 nucleotides are TGTGCCAGCAGCTTCAGAGGATCAGATAATTCACCCCTCCACTTT. Protein sequence: CASSFRGSDNSPLHF.

The CDR3 sequence is CASSHYISGGSSTDTQYF. The CDR3, as DNA: TGTGCCAGCAGCCATTATATTAGCGGGGGGTCTAGCACAGATACGCAGTATTTT. The V gene is TRBV4-2, the J gene TRBJ2-3; 10 nucleotides match TRBD2. The germline V gene encodes CDR1 LGHNA and CDR2 YNFKEQ. V gave up 3 bases and J gave up 0 bases; unmatched junction bases: 9. The CDR3 covers 18 residues.

The chain links TRBV5-4 to TRBJ1-2, with TRBD1 matching over 7 bases. After removal of 0 bases from V and 7 bases from J, the junction contained 9 bases not matched to a gene. The germline V gene encodes CDR1 SGHNT and CDR2 YYREEE (reference sequence). The CDR3 is made up of 15 amino acids. The CDR3 nucleotides are TGTGCCAGCAGCTTGGTCGTCAGGGGGTACGGTGGCTACACCTTC. Translated, it gives CASSLVVRGYGGYTF.

The J gene is TRBJ2-4, the V gene TRBV6-1, with 10 bases matching TRBD1. This CDR3 contains 14 residues. Germline loops: CDR1 MNHNS, CDR2 SASEGT. Trimming took 6 bases from V and 14 from J; bases not matched to a gene: 13. Written as DNA, the CDR3 is TGTGCCAGCAGCCTCGGGACAGGGGATTTATTTGAGTACTTC. It encodes CASSLGTGDLFEYF.

The chain recombines TRBV30 with TRBJ1-5; D unclear. In germline, CDR1 is GTSNPN, CDR2 SVGIG (reference sequence). V was trimmed by 0 bases and J by 4 bases, leaving 10 bases between them. The CDR3 is 14 amino acids. The CDR3 sequence: CAWSVSQLNQPQHF. CDR3 coding DNA: TGTGCCTGGAGTGTATCTCAGTTAAATCAGCCCCAGCATTTT. The whole variable domain, remainder taken from reference TRBV30 and TRBJ1-5, is SQTIHQWPATLVQPVGSPLSLECTVEGTSNPNLYWYRQAAGRGLQLLFYSVGIGQISSEVPQNLSASRPQDRQFILSSKKLLLSDSGFYLCAWSVSQLNQPQHFGDGTRLSIL.

The V gene is TRBV7-2, the J gene TRBJ2-1, with 11 bases lining up with TRBD2. CDR1 is SGHTA, CDR2 FQGNSA, per germline. The CDR3 is 18 amino acids. V shed 2 bases and J 10 bases; nucleotides not matched to a gene: 16. The CDR3 region has the DNA TGTGCCAGCAGCTTAAAGGGGGCCTCTAGCGGGGGGACTCAAGAGCAGTTCTTC. Translation: CASSLKGASSGGTQEQFF.

The V and J genes are TRBV11-3 and TRBJ2-1; 8 nucleotides agree with TRBD2. The trim removed 4 bases at V and 0 bases at J, leaving 8 bases unmatched. The CDR3 totals 17 residues. Germline CDR1 and CDR2: SGHNT and YENEEA. The CDR3 here is CASSSQGGGPSYNEQFF. CDR3 bases: TGTGCCAGCAGCTCCCAGGGCGGGGGGCCCTCCTACAATGAGCAGTTCTTC.

Comments on this clone: The germline gene is not matched at one end of the junction; a read error may be the cause. The chain is built from TRBV10-1 and TRBJ1-2, with D tentatively TRBD1 (6 bases). This CDR3 is built from 14 residues. Per germline, CDR1 WNHNN and CDR2 SYGVQD (reference sequence). The DNA of the CDR3 is TGCGCCAGCAGTGATACAGGGATCCCTAATGGCTACGCCTTC. This encodes CASSDTGIPNGYAF.

This clone was found a few times. The chain uses TRBV5-6 and TRBJ2-5; D unresolved. This CDR3 region has 13 residues. Between the trimmed V and J ends, which lost 0 bases and 2 bases, there was a span of 5 bases. The V gene's germline CDR1 is SGHDT and CDR2 YYEEEE. This CDR3 reads CASSLGVQETQYF. CDR3 nucleotide sequence: TGTGCCAGCAGCTTGGGAGTACAAGAGACCCAGTACTTC.

This chain connects TRBV10-3 to TRBJ1-6, with 8 bases aligning to TRBD1. The CDR3 totals 15 residues. Germline V lookup: CDR1 ENHRY, CDR2 SYGVKD. Losses at the gene ends were 4 bases for V and 7 bases for J; bases not matched to a gene: 6. The CDR3 bases are TGTGCCATCAGTGCCGGACAGGGAACGAATTCACCCCTCCACTTT. This codes for CAISAGQGTNSPLHF.

The V call is TRBV25-1, the J call TRBJ1-2, with 11 bases identical to TRBD1. Per germline, CDR1 MGHDK and CDR2 SYGVNS. The V gene end was trimmed by 3 bases and the J gene end by 1 base; junction bases not matched to a gene: 7. CDR3 size: 17 residues. The CDR3 sequence is CASSDRTGGPFNYGYTF. The CDR3 DNA sequence: TGTGCCAGCAGTGACCGGACAGGGGGCCCTTTTAACTATGGCTACACCTTC.

This chain joins TRBV7-8 and TRBJ2-2; 9 positions agree with TRBD1. The CDR3 extends over 15 amino acids. The V gene's germline CDR1 is SGHVS and CDR2 FQNEAQ. Trimming cost V 5 bases and J 8 bases; bases outside gene matches: 9. DNA of the CDR3: TGTGCCAGCAGCACCCGGACAGGGGTAGGGGGGGAGCTGTTTTTT. Amino acids: CASSTRTGVGGELFF.

The sample holds a few counts of this clone. V gene TRBV5-1 combines with J gene TRBJ2-7, with 7 bases lining up with TRBD2. The trim removed 0 bases at V and 0 bases at J, leaving 3 bases unmatched. This CDR3 is built from 15 residues. CDR1 is SGHRS, CDR2 YFSETQ, per germline. CDR3 DNA: TGCGCCAGCAGCTTGGCGGGGGGAGACTCCTACGAGCAGTACTTC. It translates to CASSLAGGDSYEQYF. Based on the CDR3 plus reference TRBV5-1 and TRBJ2-7, the full variable domain is KAGVTQTPRYLIKTRGQQVTLSCSPISGHRSVSWYQQTPGQGLQFLFEYFSETQRNKGNFPGRFSGRQFSNSRSEMNVSTLELGDSALYLCASSLAGGDSYEQYFGPGTRLTVT.

This clone turned up a few times. V and J are TRBV4-2 and TRBJ1-2; tentatively, D is TRBD1 (5 bases). Per the germline V gene, CDR1 is LGHNA and CDR2 is YNFKEQ. The CDR3 extends over 15 amino acids. V was shortened by 0 bases and J by 4 bases, with 12 bases between the two germline ends. The CDR3: CASSQETQGSYGYTF. CDR3 DNA sequence: TGTGCCAGCAGCCAAGAAACCCAGGGATCCTATGGCTACACCTTC.

This chain uses TRBV9 with TRBJ1-2, with no clear D. Trimming pared 4 bases from V and 7 bases from J, leaving 17 bases between. Germline CDR1 is SGDLS and CDR2 is YYNGEE. This CDR3 region has 14 residues. The CDR3 reads CASSPRGEVAGYTF. DNA of the CDR3: TGTGCCAGCAGCCCCCGGGGTGAGGTCGCTGGCTACACCTTC.

The chain carries TRBV29-1 and TRBJ2-7, with D unresolved. The CDR3 contains 11 residues. CDR1 and CDR2 from the germline V gene are SQVTM and ANQGSEA. V was clipped by 6 bases and J by 2 bases, with 8 bases between them. The CDR3 region is CSVRFAYEQYF. DNA for the CDR3: TGCAGCGTGCGGTTTGCCTACGAGCAGTACTTC.

This rearrangement joins TRBV7-6 to TRBJ2-3; a weak D match, TRBD1 (6 bases). Germline values: CDR1 SGHVS, CDR2 FNYEAQ. V was trimmed by 8 bases and J by 4 bases, leaving 16 bases between them. CDR3 length equals 14 residues. The CDR3 DNA reads as TGTGCCAGCTCAAGGGACATAGGAGCAGATACGCAGTATTTT. Translating gives CASSRDIGADTQYF.

The chain combines TRBV30 with TRBJ1-2, with 7 bases lining up with TRBD1. Losses at the gene ends were 2 bases for V and 4 bases for J; bases not matched to a gene: 7. Germline assignment: CDR1 GTSNPN and CDR2 SVGIG (reference sequence). This CDR3 is built from 14 residues. The DNA for the CDR3 is TGTGCCTGGAGTTCGGCAGGGGGACTCTATGGCTACACCTTC. The encoded protein is CAWSSAGGLYGYTF.

This clone was counted a single time. The rearrangement joins TRBV30 to TRBJ2-6, with D possibly TRBD2 on 6 matching bases. V lost 2 bases and J 4 bases, leaving 12 bases between the germline ends. This CDR3 contains 15 residues. In germline, CDR1 is GTSNPN, CDR2 SVGIG (reference sequence). The CDR3 loop is CAWSLGGAGANVLTF. The CDR3, as DNA: TGTGCCTGGAGTCTGGGCGGGGCAGGGGCCAACGTCCTGACTTTC.

J is TRBJ2-1 and V is TRBV7-8; 11 nucleotides agree with TRBD2. The CDR3 is 16 residues long. The V gene end was trimmed by 1 base and the J gene end by 7 bases; junction bases not matched to a gene: 6. Germline CDR1 reads SGHVS; CDR2 reads FQNEAQ. The CDR3 loop is CASSLVGTSGGNEQFF. CDR3 DNA sequence: TGTGCCAGCAGCTTAGTCGGAACTAGCGGGGGAAATGAGCAGTTCTTC.

The chain employs TRBV9 and TRBJ2-3; D gene ambiguous. The CDR3 contains 16 residues. V lost 5 bases and J lost 0, with 16 bases in between. Germline CDR1 reads SGDLS; CDR2 reads YYNGEE. The CDR3, as DNA: TGTGCCAGCAGTGATACGCTAGAGGATAGCACAGATACGCAGTATTTT. Translated, it gives CASSDTLEDSTDTQYF. The full variable domain, with the rest looked up from reference TRBV9 and TRBJ2-3, is DSGVTQTPKHLITATGQRVTLRCSPRSGDLSVYWYQQSLDQGLQFLIQYYNGEERAKGNILERFSAQQFPDLHSELNLSSLELGDSALYFCASSDTLEDSTDTQYFGPGTRLTVL.